The clone carrying this T cell receptor beta chain was picked up a small number of times. V lost 0 bases and J lost 6; bases outside the gene matches: 4. The length of the CDR3 is 14 residues. The germline CDR1 and CDR2 sequences are SGHKS and YYEKEE (reference sequence). These data come from a study of blood T cell repertoires in COVID-19. Sequencing was performed with immunoSEQ multiplex PCR; in TCRdb, only in-frame clones are kept and a portion is missing. The profile shows about 240,000 clones, 87% of them singletons. The receptor was derived from a woman in her twenties or thirties with acute COVID-19. V gene TRBV5-5 combines with J gene TRBJ1-2; 8 positions match TRBD1. Sequences were obtained from PBMCs or T cells enriched from blood (not recorded which). As DNA, the CDR3 is TGTGCCAGCAGCTTGGTCGGACAGGGACATGGCTACACCTTC. This sequence encodes CASSLVGQGHGYTF.